The next 4 T cell receptor beta chains were all read from a single sample in a study of neurological immune-mediated disorders (dated 2019 in TCRdb). Receptor amplification or capture employed 5' RACE. Sequencing was performed on an Illumina HiSeq 2500. TCRdb passed the public sequencing reads through fastp at Q25 and MiXCR, retaining productive beta sequences. Each record represents a unique CDR3 protein, reported with the most common genes and DNA among its rows. Across this sample there are approximately 50,000 distinct CDR3 sequences, with less than 4.5% seen only once. 1.5% to 2% of the sample is held by the ten biggest clonotypes. Specimen: PBMCs. The receptors stem from a man in his thirties or forties with multiple sclerosis.

This clonotype was observed many times. The chain combines TRBV5-1 with TRBJ2-6; tentative D call: TRBD1 (6 bases). The ends were cut back, 2 bases at V and 0 bases at J, with 12 bases in the middle. The CDR3 runs 17 residues. Looked up from germline, CDR1 is SGHRS and CDR2 is YFSETQ. DNA for the CDR3: TGCGCCAGCAGCTTCTACAGGGCCCGCTCTGGGGCCAACGTCCTGACTTTC. As protein: CASSFYRARSGANVLTF.

This clonotype was seen at least ten times. V usage is TRBV6-5 and J usage is TRBJ2-3; TRBD2 matches at 7 bases. Trimming at V came to 0 bases and at J to 3 bases, leaving 6 bases not matched to a gene. CDR1 and CDR2 (germline): MNHEY, SVGAGI. This CDR3 comprises 16 residues. The chain's CDR3 is CASSYSPSGFTDTQYF. The CDR3 DNA reads TGTGCCAGCAGTTACTCCCCTAGCGGATTTACAGATACGCAGTATTTT.

This clonotype was recorded at least ten times. Written as DNA, the CDR3 is TGTGCCACCAGTGACCCGGGACTACACAATGAGCAGTTCTTC. This codes for CATSDPGLHNEQFF. This chain joins TRBV24-1 and TRBJ2-1; 7 nucleotides agree with TRBD2. This CDR3 is built from 14 residues. Germline V gene sequence: CDR1 KGHDR, CDR2 SFDVKD. The V gene end was trimmed by 4 bases and the J gene end by 5 bases; junction bases not matched to a gene: 4.

This clonotype was seen ten or more times. The chain couples TRBV9 to TRBJ2-1, with 8 bases that match TRBD2. Trimming took 3 bases from V and 5 from J; bases not matched to a gene: 10. The CDR3 consists of 16 residues. Looked up from germline, CDR1 is SGDLS and CDR2 is YYNGEE. CDR3 in amino acids: CASSGDAGGLDNEQFF. CDR3 bases: TGTGCCAGCAGCGGAGACGCGGGAGGACTCGACAATGAGCAGTTCTTC. Drawing the rest from reference TRBV9 and TRBJ2-1, the complete variable domain is DSGVTQTPKHLITATGQRVTLRCSPRSGDLSVYWYQQSLDQGLQFLIQYYNGEERAKGNILERFSAQQFPDLHSELNLSSLELGDSALYFCASSGDAGGLDNEQFFGPGTRLTVL.